This TCR beta chain was sequenced in a study of T cell changes during pregnancy in multiple sclerosis. Germline loops: CDR1 SNHLY, CDR2 FYNNEI. This CDR3 region has 12 residues. V gave up 4 bases and J gave up 14 bases; unmatched junction bases: 9. Here immunoSEQ multiplex PCR was the method, and the copy in TCRdb shows in-frame clones only, minus some. The repertoire consists of approximately 85,000 clones, with approximately 94% occurring once and the leading ten covering 2% to 2.5%. Sequencing was performed on peripheral blood, taken in the third trimester of pregnancy. V and J are TRBV2 and TRBJ1-2; TRBD1 aligns across 8 bases. This TCR came from a female donor with multiple sclerosis, enrolled in a pregnancy study. CDR3 sequence reads: CASSAQGVRGTF. DNA of the CDR3: TGTGCCAGCAGTGCACAGGGGGTGAGGGGGACCTTC.